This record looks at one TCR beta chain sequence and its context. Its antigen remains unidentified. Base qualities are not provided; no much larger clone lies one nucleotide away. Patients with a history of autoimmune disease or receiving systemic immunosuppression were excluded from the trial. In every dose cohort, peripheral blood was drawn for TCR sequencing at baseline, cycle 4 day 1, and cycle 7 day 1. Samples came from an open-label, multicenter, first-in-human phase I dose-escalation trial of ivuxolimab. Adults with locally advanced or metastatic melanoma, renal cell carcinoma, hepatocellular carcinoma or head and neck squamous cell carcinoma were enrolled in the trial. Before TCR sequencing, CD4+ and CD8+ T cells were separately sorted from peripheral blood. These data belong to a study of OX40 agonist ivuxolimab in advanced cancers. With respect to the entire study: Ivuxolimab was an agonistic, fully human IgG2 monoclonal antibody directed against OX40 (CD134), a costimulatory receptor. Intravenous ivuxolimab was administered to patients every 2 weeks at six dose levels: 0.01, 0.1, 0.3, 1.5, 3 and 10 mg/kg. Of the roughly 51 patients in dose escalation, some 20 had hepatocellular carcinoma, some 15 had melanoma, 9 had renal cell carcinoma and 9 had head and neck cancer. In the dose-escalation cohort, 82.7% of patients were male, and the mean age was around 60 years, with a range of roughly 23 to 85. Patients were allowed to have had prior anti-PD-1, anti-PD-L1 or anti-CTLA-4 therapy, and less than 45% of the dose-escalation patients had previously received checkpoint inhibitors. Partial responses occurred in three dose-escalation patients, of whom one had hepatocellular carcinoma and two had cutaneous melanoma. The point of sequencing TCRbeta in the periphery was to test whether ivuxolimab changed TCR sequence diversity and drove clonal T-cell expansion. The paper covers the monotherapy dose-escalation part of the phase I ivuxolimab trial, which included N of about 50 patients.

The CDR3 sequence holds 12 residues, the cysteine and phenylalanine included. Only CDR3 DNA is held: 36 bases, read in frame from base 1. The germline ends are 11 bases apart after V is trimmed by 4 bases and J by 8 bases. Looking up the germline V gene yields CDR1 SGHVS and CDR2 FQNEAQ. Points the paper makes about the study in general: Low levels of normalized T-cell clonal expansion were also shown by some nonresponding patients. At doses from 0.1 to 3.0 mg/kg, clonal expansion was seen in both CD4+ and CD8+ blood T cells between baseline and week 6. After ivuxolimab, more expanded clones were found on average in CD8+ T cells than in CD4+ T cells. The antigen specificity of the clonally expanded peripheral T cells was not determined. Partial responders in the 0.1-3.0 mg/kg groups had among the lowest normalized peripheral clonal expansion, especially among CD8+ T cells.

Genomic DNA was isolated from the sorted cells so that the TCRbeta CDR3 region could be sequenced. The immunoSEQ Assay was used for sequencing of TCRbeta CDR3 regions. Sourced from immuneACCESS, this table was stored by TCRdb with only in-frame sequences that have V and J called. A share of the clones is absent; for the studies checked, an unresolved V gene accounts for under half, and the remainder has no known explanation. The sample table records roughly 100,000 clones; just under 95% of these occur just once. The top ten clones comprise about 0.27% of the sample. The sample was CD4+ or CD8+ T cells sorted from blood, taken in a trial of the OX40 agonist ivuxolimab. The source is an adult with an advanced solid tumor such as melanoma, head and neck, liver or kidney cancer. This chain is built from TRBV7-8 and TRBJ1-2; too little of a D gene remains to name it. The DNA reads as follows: TGTGCCAGCAGCTCGATGGGTCAGGGCTACACCTTC. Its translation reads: CASSSMGQGYTF.